This T cell receptor beta chain emerged from a study of post-analysis software for immune sequencing data (dated by TCRdb to about 2015). Describing the broader study: The recorded disease courses included relapsing-remitting, secondary progressive and progressive-relapsing multiple sclerosis, and some patients had no subtype annotation. Patient repertoires were compared against around twelve previously published healthy control repertoires from donors aged roughly 6 to 26 years. A subset of samples was prepared in parallel using single-end sample barcoding, then pooled and co-amplified after Illumina adapter ligation. Summary of the overall study and its limitations: A handful of TRBV segments, including TRBV5-6, TRBV5-1 and TRBV20-1, were significantly more frequent in patients than controls. Compared with controls, multiple sclerosis patients had significantly lower normalized Chao1 diversity, a finding suggesting substantial peripheral T-cell clonal expansion. The multiple sclerosis patient group was slightly younger than the control group. When samples were clustered directly using the F measure, samples prepared in the same batch co-clustered strongly, which prompted a batch-effect correction.

CDR1 and CDR2 (MDHEN, SYDVKM) derive from the germline V gene. V and J are truncated by 5 bases and 4 bases respectively, leaving an intervening sequence of 11 bases. From cysteine to phenylalanine, the CDR3 is 13 amino acids long. The CDR3 DNA has 39 bases and is translated from base 1. This clonotype was seen a few times. Its antigen remains undetermined. Base qualities are not recorded, but no much larger clone differs from it by a single base. The library relied on PCR. Sequenced using an Illumina HiSeq 2500. To reduce PCR and sequencing biases, unique molecular identifiers were built into the TCR beta cDNA libraries. Every 1 to 10 million input T cells yielded approximately 500,000 cDNA molecules, meaning each molecule approximated one T cell. The patient libraries were prepared and sequenced with the same protocol used for the earlier healthy control dataset. Within a given batch, samples were prepared together, multiplexed and sequenced on the same HiSeq lane. In the paper's pipeline: Raw barcoded reads were processed with MIGEC, and single-read molecular identifier groups were discarded before consensus assembly and CDR3 extraction. VDJtools was used for post-analysis of the clonotype tables, and diversity was normalized by down-sampling every dataset to the size of the smallest sample. To correct batch-related cross-sample contamination, repertoire overlap clustering matched CDR3 amino acid sequences but not nucleotide sequences. Using fastp trimming at Q25 and MiXCR clonotype assembly, TCRdb reanalyzed the public sequencing data and kept in-frame beta chains. All rows with the same CDR3 protein become a single entry with the most common DNA and genes. Here the V and J calls rest on TCRdb's processing, not on the authors' analysis. Counted in this sample were under 200,000 distinct CDR3 sequences; over 25% of them appeared once. The top ten clonotypes cover more than 3% of the sample.

TCR beta repertoires were profiled from peripheral blood of over 10 young patients with multiple sclerosis to demonstrate the VDJtools post-analysis software. The multiple sclerosis patients were children and adolescents between about 6 and 16 years of age. The receptor's source is a girl aged 2 to 17 with multiple sclerosis. Sequencing was done on a sample of blood. The rearrangement joined TRBV28 to TRBJ1-1, with no confidently assigned D gene. At the DNA level, the sequence is TGTGCCAGCAGTCCCGTGAGTCTCACTGAAGCTTTCTTT. Protein translation: CASSPVSLTEAFF. Joined to the reference TRBV28 and TRBJ1-1 proteins, this CDR3 gives the full variable domain: DVKVTQSSRYLVKRTGEKVFLECVQDMDHENMFWYRQDPGLGLRLIYFSYDVKMKEKGDIPEGYSVSREKKERFSLILESASTNQTSMYLCASSPVSLTEAFFGQGTRLTVV.